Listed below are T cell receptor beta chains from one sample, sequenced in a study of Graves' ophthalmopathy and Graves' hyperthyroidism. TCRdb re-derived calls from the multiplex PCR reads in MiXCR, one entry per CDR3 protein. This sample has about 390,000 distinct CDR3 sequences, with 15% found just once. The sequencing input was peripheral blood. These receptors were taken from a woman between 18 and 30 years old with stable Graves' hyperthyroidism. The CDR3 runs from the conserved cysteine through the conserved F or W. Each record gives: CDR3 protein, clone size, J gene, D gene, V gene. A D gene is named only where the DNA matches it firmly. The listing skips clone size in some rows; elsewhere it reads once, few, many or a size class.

CASSYSSGGEQYF many TRBJ2-7 TRBD1 TRBV6-5
CASSHPDRPSYEQYF - TRBJ2-7 - TRBV14
CASSYGGGQTLTEAFF many TRBJ1-1 - TRBV6-2/TRBV6-3
CASSSGDRSYEQYF - TRBJ2-7 - TRBV27
CSASNVAYGYTF many TRBJ1-2 - TRBV20-1
CSVVRGVYEQYF many TRBJ2-7 - TRBV20-1
CASIETGTDTQYF few TRBJ2-3 - TRBV5-1
CSAKDRDQPQHF many TRBJ1-5 TRBD1 TRBV20-1
CASTQGVPNTEAFF - TRBJ1-1 - TRBV12-3/TRBV12-4
CASSTQGGTEAFF many TRBJ1-1 TRBD1 TRBV19
CASSLGGHYEQYF many TRBJ2-7 - TRBV5-1
CASSLVGFSYGYTF many TRBJ1-2 - TRBV13
CASSYSVKGGSYEQYF many TRBJ2-7 - TRBV6-5
CAWVLPPANTEAFF - TRBJ1-1 - TRBV30
CASFPGQGYTGELFF - TRBJ2-2 TRBD1 TRBV5-1
CASTKPSFNYGYTF many TRBJ1-2 - TRBV6-2/TRBV6-3
CSARDPGLAKETQYF many TRBJ2-5 TRBD2 TRBV20-1
CASSLGESNTEAFF - TRBJ1-1 - TRBV4-2
CASSEAAFRYTIYF many TRBJ1-3 - TRBV6-1
CASTPGHSSYEQYF many TRBJ2-7 - TRBV6-2/TRBV6-3
CASKTGKDIQYF many TRBJ2-4 TRBD1 TRBV27
CSAGGQYNSPLHF - TRBJ1-6 - TRBV20-1
CASSFGGSRYGYTF few TRBJ1-2 - TRBV19
CASSYGGVGETQYF many TRBJ2-5 - TRBV6-5